What follows are 5 T cell receptor beta chains derived from one specimen sequenced in a study of T cells in Graves' hyperthyroidism and ophthalmopathy. It was RNA transcripts that yielded the amplified TCR beta CDR3 regions. RT-PCR in the first round (using the HTBI primer set) targeted the TCR CDR3. TCRdb reprocessed the multiplex PCR reads via MiXCR and lists one record per CDR3 protein. The data show nearly 250,000 distinct CDR3 sequences, with almost 25% seen just once and about 40% held by the top ten. Sequencing was carried out using blood. These receptors originate from a woman aged 40 to 50 with Graves' ophthalmopathy.

V usage is TRBV4-1 and J usage is TRBJ2-5; no firm D call. The CDR3 is 15 amino acids. V lost 1 base and J 1 base, leaving 10 bases between the germline ends. From germline, CDR1 is MGHRA and CDR2 YSYEKL. The CDR3 here is CASSQASRSQETQYF. The CDR3 DNA reads as TGCGCCAGCAGCCAAGCCTCTAGGTCCCAAGAGACCCAGTACTTC.

The chain combines TRBV30 with TRBJ2-4; either TRBD1 or TRBD2 may fit D (6 bases each). The CDR3 is 16 amino acids. Trimming cost V 5 bases and J 0 bases, with 17 bases left between them. Germline V lookup: CDR1 GTSNPN, CDR2 SVGIG (reference sequence). DNA of the CDR3: TGTGCCTGGGGAAGGGGGGACCTGGTAGCCAAAAACATTCAGTACTTC. Protein sequence: CAWGRGDLVAKNIQYF. The whole variable domain, filled in from reference TRBV30 and TRBJ2-4, reads SQTIHQWPATLVQPVGSPLSLECTVEGTSNPNLYWYRQAAGRGLQLLFYSVGIGQISSEVPQNLSASRPQDRQFILSSKKLLLSDSGFYLCAWGRGDLVAKNIQYFGAGTRLSVL.

This rearrangement joins TRBV5-1 to TRBJ2-2; 8 bases fit TRBD1. V dropped 0 bases and J dropped 6; count of bases not matched to a gene: 7. CDR1 SGHRS and CDR2 YFSETQ come from the germline V gene. CDR3 length: 16 residues. The CDR3 coding sequence is TGCGCCAGCAGCTTGGTCCAGGGGGCGATCCCCGGGGAGCTGTTTTTT. It specifies CASSLVQGAIPGELFF.

This clonotype was seen repeatedly, ten times or more. CDR3 loop: CASRGQWNTEAFF. The CDR3 DNA reads as TGTGCCAGCAGGGGCCAGTGGAACACTGAAGCTTTCTTT. The chain links TRBV13 to TRBJ1-1; D uncertain. The germline V gene has CDR1 PRHDT and CDR2 FYEKMQ (reference sequence). This CDR3 is built from 13 residues. V was pared by 6 bases and J by 1 base, with 9 bases between.

This CDR3 is CASSLMAGESQETQYF. CDR3 DNA: TGTGCCAGCAGCTTAATGGCAGGGGAGAGCCAAGAGACCCAGTACTTC. The chain couples TRBV7-3 to TRBJ2-5; tentative D call: TRBD1 (6 bases). In germline, CDR1 is SGHTA, CDR2 FQGTGA. Trimming removed 1 base from V and 1 base from J, with 13 bases in between. This CDR3 contains 16 residues.